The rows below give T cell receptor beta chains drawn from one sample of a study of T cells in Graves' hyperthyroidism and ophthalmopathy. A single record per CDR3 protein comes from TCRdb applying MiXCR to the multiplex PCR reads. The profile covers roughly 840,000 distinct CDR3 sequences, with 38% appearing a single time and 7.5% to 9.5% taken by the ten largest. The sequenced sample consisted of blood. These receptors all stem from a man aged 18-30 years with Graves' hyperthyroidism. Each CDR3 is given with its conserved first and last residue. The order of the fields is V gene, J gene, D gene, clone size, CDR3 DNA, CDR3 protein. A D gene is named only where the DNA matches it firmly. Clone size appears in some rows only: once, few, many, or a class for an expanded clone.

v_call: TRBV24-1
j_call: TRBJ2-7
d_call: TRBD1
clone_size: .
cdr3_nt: TGTGCCACCAGTGATGACAGGGGCTCCTCCGAGCAGTACTTC
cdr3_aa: CATSDDRGSSEQYF

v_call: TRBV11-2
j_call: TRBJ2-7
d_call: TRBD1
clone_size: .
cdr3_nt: TGTGCCAGCAGCATAAGAGGGACAGTGGTGGGCGAGCAGTACTTC
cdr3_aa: CASSIRGTVVGEQYF

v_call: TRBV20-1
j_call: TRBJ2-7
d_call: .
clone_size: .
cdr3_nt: TGCAGTGGAGGGCTACCCCAAAGGGAGCAGTACTTC
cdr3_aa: CSGGLPQREQYF

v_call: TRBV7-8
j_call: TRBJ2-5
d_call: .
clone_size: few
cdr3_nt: TGTGCCAGCAGCTTACAAGCCGGTCAAGAGACCCAGTACTTC
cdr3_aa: CASSLQAGQETQYF

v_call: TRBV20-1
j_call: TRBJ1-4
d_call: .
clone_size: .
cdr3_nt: TGCAGTGCTCGCAGGGAGGGATATGAAAAACTGTTTTTT
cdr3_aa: CSARREGYEKLFF

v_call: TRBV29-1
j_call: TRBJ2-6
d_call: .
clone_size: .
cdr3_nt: TGCAGCGGTGGGGGCAGCCACGAAGCTTTC
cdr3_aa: CSGGGSHEAF

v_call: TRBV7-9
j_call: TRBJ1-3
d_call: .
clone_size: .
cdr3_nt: TGTGCCAGCAGCTTAGGGACGGCAAACACCATATATTTT
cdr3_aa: CASSLGTANTIYF

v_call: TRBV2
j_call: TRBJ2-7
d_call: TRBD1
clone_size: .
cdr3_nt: TGTGCCAGCAGTGATCTTGGGACAGGGGGCTACGAGCAGTACTTC
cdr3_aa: CASSDLGTGGYEQYF

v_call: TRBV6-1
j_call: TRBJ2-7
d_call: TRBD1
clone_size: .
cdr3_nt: TGTGCCAGCTCACTAGGGACAGCAAGCCTATCTCACGAGCAGTACTTC
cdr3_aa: CASSLGTASLSHEQYF

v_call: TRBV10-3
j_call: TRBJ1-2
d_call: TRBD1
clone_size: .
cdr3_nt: TGTGCCACCGGGACAGGGGAAGATGGCTACACCTTC
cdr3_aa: CATGTGEDGYTF

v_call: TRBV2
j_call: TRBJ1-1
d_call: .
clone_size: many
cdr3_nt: TGTGCCAGCGGTTCACCAGGGGATCCTGAAGCTTTCTTT
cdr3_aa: CASGSPGDPEAFF

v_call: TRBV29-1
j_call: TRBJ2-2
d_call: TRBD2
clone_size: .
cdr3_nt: TGCAGCGTTATGGGACTAGCTGGGGAGCTGTTTTTT
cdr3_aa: CSVMGLAGELFF

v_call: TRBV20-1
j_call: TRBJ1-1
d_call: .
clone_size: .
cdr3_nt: TGCAGTCTTTCACTCCTGGACGGGTTTGAAGCTTTCTTT
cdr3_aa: CSLSLLDGFEAFF

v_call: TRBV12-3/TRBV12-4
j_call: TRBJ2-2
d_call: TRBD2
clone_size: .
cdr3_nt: TGTGCCAGCACCTTACCCGGGGGGACCGGGGAGCTGTTTTTT
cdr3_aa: CASTLPGGTGELFF

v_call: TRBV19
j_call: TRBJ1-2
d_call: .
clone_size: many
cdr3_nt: TGTGCCAGTACCACGGGACTGCCGTTTCTCTATGGCTACACCTTC
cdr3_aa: CASTTGLPFLYGYTF

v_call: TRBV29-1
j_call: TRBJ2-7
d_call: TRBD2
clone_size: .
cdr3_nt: TGCAGCGTCCCAGACGGGGGAGGGTACGAGCAGTACTTC
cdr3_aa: CSVPDGGGYEQYF

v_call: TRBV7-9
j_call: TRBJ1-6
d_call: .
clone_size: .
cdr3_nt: TGTGCCAGCAGCTTGGTCGGTACAGATGATTCACCCCTCCACTTT
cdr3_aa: CASSLVGTDDSPLHF

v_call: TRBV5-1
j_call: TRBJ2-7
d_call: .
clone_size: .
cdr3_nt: TGCGCCAGCAGCTCCCGACCGGCATCAGGGACGAACGAGCAGTACTTC
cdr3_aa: CASSSRPASGTNEQYF

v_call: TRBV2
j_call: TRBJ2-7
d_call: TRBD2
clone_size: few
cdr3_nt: TGTGCCAGCAGTGTTAGGACTAGGAGGGAGCAGTACTTC
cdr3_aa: CASSVRTRREQYF

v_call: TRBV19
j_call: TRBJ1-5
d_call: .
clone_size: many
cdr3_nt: TGTGCCAGTAGTATAGCGCCGCAGGCCCAGCATTTT
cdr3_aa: CASSIAPQAQHF

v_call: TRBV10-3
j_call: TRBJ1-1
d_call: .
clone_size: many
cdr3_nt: TGTGCCATCCTTGGGACGGGGAACACTGAAGCTTTCTTT
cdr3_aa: CAILGTGNTEAFF

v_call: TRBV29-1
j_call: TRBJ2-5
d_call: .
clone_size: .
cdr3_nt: TGCAGCGGGATTGGACAGCAAGAGACCCAGTACTTC
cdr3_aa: CSGIGQQETQYF

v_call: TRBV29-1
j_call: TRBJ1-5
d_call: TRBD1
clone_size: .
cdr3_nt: TGCAGTGGGGGACAGGAAGTCAATCAGCCCCAGCATTTT
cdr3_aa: CSGGQEVNQPQHF

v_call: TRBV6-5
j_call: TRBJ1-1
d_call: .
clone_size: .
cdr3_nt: TGTGCCAGCAGTTCAACAGAAACTCGTGAAGCTTTCTTT
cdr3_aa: CASSSTETREAFF

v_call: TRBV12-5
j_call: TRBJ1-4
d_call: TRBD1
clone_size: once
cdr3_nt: TGTGCTAGTGGTTCCGGGACAGTTAAACCAACTAATGAAAAACTGTTTTTT
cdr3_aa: CASGSGTVKPTNEKLFF

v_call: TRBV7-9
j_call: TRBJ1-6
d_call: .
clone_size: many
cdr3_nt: TGTGCCAGCAGCTTCAGCTCTGGGGGCAATTCACCCCTCCACTTT
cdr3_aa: CASSFSSGGNSPLHF

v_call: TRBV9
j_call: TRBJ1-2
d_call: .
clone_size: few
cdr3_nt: TGTGCCAGCAGCCCCCATCAAGGGGTCTATGGCTACACCTTC
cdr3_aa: CASSPHQGVYGYTF